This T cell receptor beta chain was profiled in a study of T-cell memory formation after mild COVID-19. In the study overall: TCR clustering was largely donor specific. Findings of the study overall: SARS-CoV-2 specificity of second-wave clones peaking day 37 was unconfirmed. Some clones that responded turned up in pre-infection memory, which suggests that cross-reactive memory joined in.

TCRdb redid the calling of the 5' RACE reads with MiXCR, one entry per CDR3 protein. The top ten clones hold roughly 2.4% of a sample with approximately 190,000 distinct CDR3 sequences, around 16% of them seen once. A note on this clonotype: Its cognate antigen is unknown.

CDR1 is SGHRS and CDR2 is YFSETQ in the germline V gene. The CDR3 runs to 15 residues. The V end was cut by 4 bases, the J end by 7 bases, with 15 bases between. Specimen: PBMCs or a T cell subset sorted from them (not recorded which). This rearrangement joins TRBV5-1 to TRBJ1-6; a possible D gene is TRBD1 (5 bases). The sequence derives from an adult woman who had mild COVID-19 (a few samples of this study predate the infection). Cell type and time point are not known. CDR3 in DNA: TGCGCCAGCAGCAGAACAGGAGTTCTAAATTCACCCCTCCACTTT. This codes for CASSRTGVLNSPLHF.